The 24 T cell receptor beta chains in this list originate from one sample, sequenced in a study of cytomegalovirus exposure and HLA in healthy donors. Both 60 Vbeta primers and 13 Jbeta primers went into the PCR. Clones were sequenced by immunoSEQ multiplex PCR, and TCRdb holds only the in-frame ones, with some missing. The repertoire includes roughly 280,000 clones, roughly two thirds of them detected once, and approximately 2.3% sits in the top ten. The material sequenced was PBMCs. These receptors all stem from a female donor in good health and CMV-seronegative.

CDR3 residues: CASSEPGSRSTDTQYF. In nucleotides, the CDR3 is TGTGCCAGCAGTGAACCGGGTTCCCGAAGCACAGATACGCAGTATTTT. This chain links TRBV6-1 with TRBJ2-3; D gene ambiguous. V was trimmed by 2 bases and J by 0 bases, leaving 12 bases between them. Germline values: CDR1 MNHNS, CDR2 SASEGT. The CDR3 runs to 16 residues.

V and J are TRBV18 and TRBJ2-7; D may be TRBD2 (6 bases). The CDR3 sequence is 14 residues long. Deletions cut 1 base from V and 0 bases from J, with 7 bases between. Germline assignment: CDR1 KGHSH and CDR2 LQKENI. CDR3 in amino acids: CASSPRRDSYEQYF. Written as DNA, the CDR3 is TGTGCCAGCTCACCACGGCGGGACTCCTACGAGCAGTACTTC.

CDR3 amino acids: CASSTTGGVGYTF. In DNA form, the CDR3 reads TGTGCCAGTAGTACTACAGGGGGCGTCGGCTACACCTTC. The rearrangement uses TRBV19 and TRBJ1-2; 9 positions match TRBD1. The V segment lost 4 bases and the J segment 8 bases; nucleotides outside the gene matches: 5. In germline, CDR1 is LNHDA, CDR2 SQIVND (reference sequence). CDR3 length: 13 amino acids.

This clone has more than one count but fewer than ten. This chain joins TRBV27 and TRBJ2-1; the D gene is possibly TRBD2 (5 bases). V was cut by 6 bases and J by 15 bases, with 9 bases left in between. The CDR3 extends over 9 amino acids. Germline V lookup: CDR1 MNHEY, CDR2 SMNVEV (reference sequence). The chain's CDR3 is CASSHGGFF. DNA for the CDR3: TGTGCCAGCAGCCATGGAGGGTTCTTC.

This clone is a singleton in its sample. The rearrangement joins TRBV7-9 to TRBJ2-3, with 8 bases lining up with TRBD2. This CDR3 is 12 amino acids long. J gave up 8 bases and V 5 bases, and 3 bases lay outside the gene matches. CDR1 and CDR2 from the germline V gene are SEHNR and FQNEAQ (reference sequence). The CDR3 sequence: CASSPGGATQYF. CDR3 nucleotide sequence: TGTGCCAGCAGCCCGGGGGGGGCTACGCAGTATTTT.

This sequence joins TRBV27 and TRBJ2-3, with D perhaps TRBD1 (5 bases). From germline, CDR1 is MNHEY and CDR2 SMNVEV (reference sequence). V lost 4 bases and J lost 4, with 15 bases in between. CDR3 length: 15 residues. CDR3 protein: CASSSDSLGADTQYF. The CDR3 DNA reads as TGTGCCAGCAGTTCTGACAGCCTTGGGGCAGATACGCAGTATTTT.

The chain carries TRBV19 and TRBJ1-5; no firm D call. V lost 10 bases, J lost 2 bases, and 18 bases lay in between. CDR3 length: 15 amino acids. The germline CDR1 and CDR2 sequences are LNHDA and SQIVND (reference sequence). The CDR3 region has the DNA TGTGCCACTAACCCCAGGATCGGGGGCAATCAGCCCCAGCATTTT. Its translation: CATNPRIGGNQPQHF.

The rearrangement uses TRBV6-5 and TRBJ2-3, with D possibly matching TRBD2 (6 bases). This CDR3 has 16 residues. The germline V gene has CDR1 MNHEY and CDR2 SVGAGI. Trimming removed 2 bases at V and 0 bases at J, with 12 bases between. CDR3 sequence (DNA): TGTGCCAGCAGTTACCGCGGCGGAGGGAGCACAGATACGCAGTATTTT. It translates to CASSYRGGGSTDTQYF.

The rearrangement links TRBV11-2 to TRBJ2-5, with D possibly TRBD2 on 5 matching bases. The better agreement between TRBJ2-7 and the DNA end casts doubt on the J call. The CDR3 covers 15 residues. Per germline, CDR1 SGHAT and CDR2 FQNNGV. CDR3 bases: TGTGCCAGCAGCTTAGGGAGGACGGTCTCCTACGAGCAGTACTTC. It codes for CASSLGRTVSYEQYF.

Only a few counts were recorded for this clone. This sequence joins TRBV30 and TRBJ1-2, with D uncertain. V lost 3 bases and J 2 bases, leaving 4 bases between the germline ends. From germline, CDR1 is GTSNPN and CDR2 SVGIG (reference sequence). There are 11 residues in the CDR3. DNA for the CDR3: TGTGCCTGGAGCCCGAACTATGGCTACACCTTC. Its protein product is CAWSPNYGYTF.

The genes are TRBV13 and TRBJ1-6; 9 bases agree with TRBD1. Trimming cost V 5 bases and J 8 bases; bases outside gene matches: 4. Per the germline V gene, CDR1 is PRHDT and CDR2 is FYEKMQ (reference sequence). CDR3 length: 14 amino acids. The CDR3 region has the DNA TGTGCCAGCAGCCCTGGACAGGGGTATTCACCCCTCCACTTT. This encodes CASSPGQGYSPLHF.

This chain links TRBV6-1 with TRBJ2-3; possible D gene TRBD1, 7 bases. In germline, CDR1 is MNHNS, CDR2 SASEGT. This CDR3 has 15 residues. Trimming stripped 6 bases from V and 0 bases from J, with 13 bases between. CDR3 in amino acids: CASSLQGTSTDTQYF. In DNA, the CDR3 is TGTGCCAGCAGCTTACAGGGGACTAGCACAGATACGCAGTATTTT.

To note about this clone: A read error may produce the germline difference seen at one junction end. This rearrangement joins TRBV6-5 to TRBJ2-1; TRBD2 is a possible D gene (7 bases). Germline loops: CDR1 MNHEY, CDR2 SVGAGI. CDR3 length equals 15 residues. CDR3 sequence: CASNYGGGGPNEQFF. In nucleotides, the CDR3 is TGTGCCAGCAATTACGGGGGAGGGGGGCCCAATGAGCAGTTCTTC.

The chain is built from TRBV2 and TRBJ2-5; D might be TRBD1 (6 bases). V was clipped by 4 bases and J by 5 bases, with 11 bases between them. This CDR3 has 13 residues. The germline V gene encodes CDR1 SNHLY and CDR2 FYNNEI. DNA for the CDR3: TGTGCCAGCAGTGTCAGGCAGGGGGAGACCCAGTACTTC. Protein: CASSVRQGETQYF.

This clone has just a few counts. V gene TRBV6-6 combines with J gene TRBJ1-5, with unresolved D. Germline-derived CDR1 and CDR2 are MNHNY and SVGAGI (reference sequence). V was clipped by 6 bases and J by 5 bases, with 11 bases between them. This CDR3 is 13 amino acids long. This CDR3 is CASRLAGYQPQHF. CDR3 in DNA: TGTGCCAGCAGACTAGCCGGATATCAGCCCCAGCATTTT.

The V and J genes are TRBV15 and TRBJ2-7; 11 positions match TRBD2. CDR1 is LNHNV and CDR2 is YYDKDF in the germline V gene (reference sequence). The ends lost 2 bases at V and 0 bases at J; junction bases unmatched: 3. This CDR3 region has 16 residues. The CDR3 DNA follows: TGTGCCACCAGCAGATCCGGGACTAGCGGCTCCTACGAGCAGTACTTC. As protein: CATSRSGTSGSYEQYF.

This rearrangement joins TRBV11-2 to TRBJ1-3; D unresolved. V was pared by 2 bases and J by 3 bases, with 2 bases between. The CDR3 is 12 residues long. Germline V CDR1 and CDR2: SGHAT, FQNNGV. In nucleotides, the CDR3 is TGTGCCAGCAGCTTACGTGGAAACACCATATATTTT. Protein: CASSLRGNTIYF.

The chain employs TRBV6-1 and TRBJ1-2; no clear D. This CDR3 region has 13 residues. Germline V lookup: CDR1 MNHNS, CDR2 SASEGT. V gave up 9 bases and J gave up 5 bases, with 16 bases separating them. In DNA, the CDR3 is TGTGCCAGTCTTGGAGATTTGGCGTATGGCTACACCTTC. As protein: CASLGDLAYGYTF.

Concerning this clone: The same CDR3 arises from other DNA sequences in this sample as well. This chain connects TRBV10-3 to TRBJ1-2; D uncertain. The CDR3 extends over 14 amino acids. CDR1 and CDR2 (germline): ENHRY, SYGVKD. Trimming left V 3 bases short and J 11 bases short, with 19 bases between. The CDR3 DNA is TGTGCCATCAGTGACCCCGGGAGGAAAGCTGGTTACACCTTC. This translates into CAISDPGRKAGYTF.

J is TRBJ1-5 and V is TRBV4-1, with D unresolved. This CDR3 has 15 amino acids. Germline loops: CDR1 MGHRA, CDR2 YSYEKL. V shed 1 base and J shed 3 bases, with 10 bases lying between them. The CDR3 loop reads CASSQVRQFNQPQHF. The DNA for the CDR3 is TGCGCCAGCAGCCAAGTGAGGCAGTTCAATCAGCCCCAGCATTTT.

Regarding this clone: Other DNA sequences in the sample encode the same CDR3. V is TRBV4-1 and J is TRBJ2-1; TRBD2 aligns across 9 bases. V shed 0 bases, J shed 1 base, and the junction held 1 base outside the gene matches. CDR3 length: 16 residues. Germline V lookup: CDR1 MGHRA, CDR2 YSYEKL. The CDR3 spells CASSQDGLASYNEQFF. The CDR3 DNA reads as TGCGCCAGCAGCCAAGACGGACTAGCGTCCTACAATGAGCAGTTCTTC.

This clone has a handful of counts. The chain recombines TRBV29-1 with TRBJ2-2; TRBD2 agrees at 12 bases. This CDR3 region has 14 residues. V lost 5 bases, J lost 9 bases, and 7 bases stayed unmatched. The germline V gene has CDR1 SQVTM and CDR2 ANQGSEA. CDR3 in DNA: TGCAGCGTTCAGACTAGCGGGAGAACTTGGGAGCTGTTTTTT. Protein: CSVQTSGRTWELFF.

The chain combines TRBV5-6 with TRBJ1-1; the D gene is possibly TRBD1 (5 bases). CDR3 length: 14 amino acids. Germline CDR1 SGHDT, CDR2 YYEEEE. Trimming shortened V by 0 bases and J by 7 bases, and 13 bases separated the two germline ends. Written as DNA, the CDR3 is TGTGCCAGCAGCTTGGGGGGCACTCACTTTGAAGCTTTCTTT. Protein: CASSLGGTHFEAFF.

The chain is built from TRBV2 and TRBJ2-3, with TRBD2 matching over 8 bases. This CDR3 spans 14 amino acids. Germline V gene lookup returns CDR1 SNHLY and CDR2 FYNNEI. Trimming at V came to 7 bases and at J to 2 bases, leaving 5 bases not matched to a gene. CDR3 DNA: TGTGCCAGCACTGCGGGAGGACACACAGATACGCAGTATTTT. Protein product: CASTAGGHTDTQYF.